Sequencing of this TCR beta chain was carried out in a study of blood T cell repertoires in COVID-19. Study information: Samples of COVID-19 (acute and convalescent) were obtained from the United States, Italy and Spain. From T cells, B-cell-depleted T cells, or PBMCs came the material, which was cDNA or gDNA.

CDR3 length equals 12 residues. As handled by the study authors: Nucleated cell counts were estimated from reference gene primer amplification. Here immunoSEQ multiplex PCR was the method, and the copy in TCRdb shows in-frame clones only, minus some. That table supplies the V and J calls and clone size; D and trimming were determined from the DNA. The sample has 150,000 to 200,000 clones, around three quarters seen once; the top ten hold around 8.1%. Input material: peripheral blood. The genes are TRBV21-1 and TRBJ1-1; the table's D gene call, TRBD1, was not cross checked with the DNA. TRBV21-1 is noted as a pseudogene. The TCR was taken from a man in his fifties or sixties with acute or convalescent COVID-19. The CDR3 reads CASTHRETEAFF. As DNA, the CDR3 is TGTGCCAGCACCCACAGGGAAACTGAAGCTTTCTTT.